The present T cell receptor (beta chain) was sequenced within a study of blood T cell repertoires in COVID-19. Study information: Acute and convalescent COVID-19 samples came from the United States, Italy and Spain.

Germline V CDR1 and CDR2: SGDLS, YYNGEE. Trimming removed 0 bases at V and 11 bases at J, with 14 bases between. The CDR3 contains 13 residues. Participants came from some 26 US areas, aged about 18 to 100 years. Cohorts were assigned according to the clinical history that participants reported. Original data processing: How many nucleated cells were present was estimated from reference gene primer amplification. Here immunoSEQ multiplex PCR was the method, and the copy in TCRdb shows in-frame clones only, minus some. That table supplies the V and J calls and clone size; D and trimming were determined from the DNA. The table shows about 440,000 clones, with about 85% occurring only once.

The sample was PBMCs or T cells enriched from blood (not recorded which). This receptor was obtained from a woman in her late teens or twenties with acute COVID-19. The chain joins TRBV9 to TRBJ1-1, with TRBD1 as a possible D gene (6 bases). This CDR3 is CASSVDMGARAFF. CDR3 coding DNA: TGTGCCAGCAGCGTAGACATGGGGGCGAGGGCTTTCTTT.